This TCR beta chain came from a study of blood T cells in healthy people across ages. Germline CDR1 is SQVTM and CDR2 is ANQGSEA. V dropped 7 bases and J dropped 7; count of bases not matched to a gene: 11. This CDR3 contains 14 residues. A second roughly 7 to 12 cycle PCR used barcoded and J-beta primers. From each sample, at least 2.5 million paired-end reads containing CDR3 were obtained. TCRdb redid the calling of the 5' RACE reads with MiXCR, one entry per CDR3 protein. This table has hundreds of thousands of distinct CDR3 sequences, approximately 30% appearing once. The sequenced material came from blood. This clonotype originated in a woman over 75 in good health. The chain couples TRBV29-1 to TRBJ2-2, with 8 bases that match TRBD1. CDR3 protein: CSASGAGGNGELFF. In DNA, the CDR3 is TGCAGCGCCTCCGGGGCAGGGGGCAACGGGGAGCTGTTTTTT.